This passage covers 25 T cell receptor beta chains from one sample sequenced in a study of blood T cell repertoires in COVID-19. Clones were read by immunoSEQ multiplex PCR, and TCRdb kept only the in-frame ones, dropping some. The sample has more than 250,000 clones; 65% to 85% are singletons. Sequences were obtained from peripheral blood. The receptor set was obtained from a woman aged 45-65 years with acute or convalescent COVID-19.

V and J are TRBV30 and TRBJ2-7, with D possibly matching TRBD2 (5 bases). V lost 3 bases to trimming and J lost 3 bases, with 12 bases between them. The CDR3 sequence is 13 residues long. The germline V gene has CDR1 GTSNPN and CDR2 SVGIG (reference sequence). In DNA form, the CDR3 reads TGTGCCTGGAGCCCTAACGGGAACTACGAGCAGTACTTC. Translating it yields CAWSPNGNYEQYF.

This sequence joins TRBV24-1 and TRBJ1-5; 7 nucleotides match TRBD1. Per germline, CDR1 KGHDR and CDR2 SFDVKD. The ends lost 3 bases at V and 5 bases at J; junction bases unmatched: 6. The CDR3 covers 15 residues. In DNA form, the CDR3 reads TGTGCCACCAGTGATCCTGGGACAGAAGATCAGCCCCAGCATTTT. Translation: CATSDPGTEDQPQHF.

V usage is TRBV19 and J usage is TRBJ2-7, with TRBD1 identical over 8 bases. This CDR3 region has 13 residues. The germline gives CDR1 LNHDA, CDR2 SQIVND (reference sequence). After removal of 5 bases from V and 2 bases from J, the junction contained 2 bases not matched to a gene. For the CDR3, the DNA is TGTGCCAGTAGTTGGGGACAGGCCTACGAGCAGTACTTC. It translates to CASSWGQAYEQYF. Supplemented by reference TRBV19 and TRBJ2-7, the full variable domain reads DGGITQSPKYLFRKEGQNVTLSCEQNLNHDAMYWYRQDPGQGLRLIYYSQIVNDFQKGDIAEGYSVSREKKESFPLTVTSAQKNPTAFYLCASSWGQAYEQYFGPGTRLTVT.

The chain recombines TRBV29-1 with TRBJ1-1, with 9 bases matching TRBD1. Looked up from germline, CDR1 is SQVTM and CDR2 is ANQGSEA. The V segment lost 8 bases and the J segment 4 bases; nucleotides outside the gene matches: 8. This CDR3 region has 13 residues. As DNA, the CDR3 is TGCAGCCCTAGGACAGGGGAGGGCACTGAAGCTTTCTTT. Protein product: CSPRTGEGTEAFF.

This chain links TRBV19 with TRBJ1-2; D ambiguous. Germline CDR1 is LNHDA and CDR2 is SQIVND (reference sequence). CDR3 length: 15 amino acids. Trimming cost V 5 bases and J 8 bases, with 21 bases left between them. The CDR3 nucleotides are TGTGCCAGTAGTCTCGGTCGTGCAGGCGAGACGGGCTACACCTTC. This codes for CASSLGRAGETGYTF.

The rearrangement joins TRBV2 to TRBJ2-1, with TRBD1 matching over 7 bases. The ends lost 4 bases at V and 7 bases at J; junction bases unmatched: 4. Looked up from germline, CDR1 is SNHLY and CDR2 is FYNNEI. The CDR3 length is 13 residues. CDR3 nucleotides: TGTGCCAGCAGTGGACAGGGAAGGAATGAGCAGTTCTTC. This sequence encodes CASSGQGRNEQFF. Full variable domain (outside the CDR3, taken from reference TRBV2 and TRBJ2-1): EPEVTQTPSHQVTQMGQEVILRCVPISNHLYFYWYRQILGQKVEFLVSFYNNEISEKSEIFDDQFSVERPDGSNFTLKIRSTKLEDSAMYFCASSGQGRNEQFFGPGTRLTVL.

The CDR3 spells CASSQGGLQNYGYTF. For the CDR3, the DNA is TGTGCCAGCAGCCAAGGTGGGCTTCAGAACTATGGCTACACCTTC. This chain connects TRBV3-1 (or the pseudogene TRBV3-2) to TRBJ1-2; D uncertain. The CDR3 covers 15 residues. Germline lookup yields CDR1 LGHDT and CDR2 YNNKEL (reference sequence). V shed 1 base and J shed 2 bases, with 11 bases lying between them.

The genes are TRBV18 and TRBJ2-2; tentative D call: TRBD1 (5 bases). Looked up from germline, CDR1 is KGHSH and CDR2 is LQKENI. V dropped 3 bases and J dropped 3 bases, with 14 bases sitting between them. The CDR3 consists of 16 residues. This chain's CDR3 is CASSPPRGTDTGELFF. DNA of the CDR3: TGTGCCAGCTCACCCCCTAGGGGCACCGACACCGGGGAGCTGTTTTTT.

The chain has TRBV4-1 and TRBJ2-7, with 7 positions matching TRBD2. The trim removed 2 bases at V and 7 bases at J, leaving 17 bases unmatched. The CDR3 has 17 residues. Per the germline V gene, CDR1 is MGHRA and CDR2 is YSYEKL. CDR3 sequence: CASSQRGLAGAGEEQYF. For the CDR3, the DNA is TGCGCCAGCAGCCAACGGGGTTTAGCGGGCGCCGGTGAAGAGCAGTACTTC.

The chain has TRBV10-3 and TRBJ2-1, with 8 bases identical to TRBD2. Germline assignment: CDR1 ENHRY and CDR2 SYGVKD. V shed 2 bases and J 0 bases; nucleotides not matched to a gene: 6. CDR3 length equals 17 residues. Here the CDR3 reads CAISEPSGGSSYNEQFF. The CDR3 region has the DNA TGTGCCATCAGTGAGCCGAGCGGGGGAAGCTCCTACAATGAGCAGTTCTTC.

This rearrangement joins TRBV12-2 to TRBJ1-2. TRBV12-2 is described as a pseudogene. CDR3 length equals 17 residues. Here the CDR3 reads CASRSQSSRPSDYGYTF. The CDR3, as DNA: TGTGCAAGTCGCTCCCAATCTTCTAGGCCCTCGGACTATGGCTACACCTTC.

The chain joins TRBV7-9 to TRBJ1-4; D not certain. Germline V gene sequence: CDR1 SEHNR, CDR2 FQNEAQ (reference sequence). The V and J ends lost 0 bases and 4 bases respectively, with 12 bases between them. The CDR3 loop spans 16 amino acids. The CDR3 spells CASSLAIGVGNEKLFF. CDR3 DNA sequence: TGTGCCAGCAGCTTAGCGATCGGGGTTGGTAATGAAAAACTGTTTTTT.

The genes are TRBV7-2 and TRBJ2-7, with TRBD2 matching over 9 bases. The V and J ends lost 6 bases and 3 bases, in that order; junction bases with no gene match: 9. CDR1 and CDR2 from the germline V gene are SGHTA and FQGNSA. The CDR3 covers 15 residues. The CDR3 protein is CASRGGLAGNYEQYF. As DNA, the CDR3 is TGTGCCAGCAGGGGAGGGCTAGCGGGAAACTACGAGCAGTACTTC.

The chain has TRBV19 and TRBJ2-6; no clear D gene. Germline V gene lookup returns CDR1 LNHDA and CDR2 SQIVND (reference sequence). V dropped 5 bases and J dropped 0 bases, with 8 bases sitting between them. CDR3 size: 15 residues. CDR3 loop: CASSVPDSGANVLTF. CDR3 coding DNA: TGTGCCAGTAGTGTTCCAGACTCTGGGGCCAACGTCCTGACTTTC.

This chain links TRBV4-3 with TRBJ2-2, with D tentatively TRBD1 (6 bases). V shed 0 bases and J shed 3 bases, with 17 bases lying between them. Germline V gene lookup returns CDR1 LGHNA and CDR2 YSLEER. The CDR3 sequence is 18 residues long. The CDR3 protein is CASSQDSLQGEDTGELFF. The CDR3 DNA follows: TGCGCCAGCAGCCAAGATTCCTTACAGGGAGAGGACACCGGGGAGCTGTTTTTT.

CDR3 residues: CASSDSPGQGRHSNQPQHF. In DNA form, the CDR3 reads TGTGCCAGCAGTGACTCCCCGGGACAGGGACGTCATAGCAATCAGCCCCAGCATTTT. This chain connects TRBV6-4 to TRBJ1-5; the match to TRBD1 covers 9 bases. The V and J ends lost 0 bases and 0 bases, in that order; junction bases with no gene match: 9. This CDR3 is built from 19 residues. Germline assignment: CDR1 MRHNA and CDR2 SNTAGT.

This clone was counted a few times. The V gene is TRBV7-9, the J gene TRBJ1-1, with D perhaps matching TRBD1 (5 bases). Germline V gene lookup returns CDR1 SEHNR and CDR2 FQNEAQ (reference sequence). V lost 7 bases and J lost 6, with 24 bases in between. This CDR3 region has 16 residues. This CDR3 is CASTLGGVSIWAEAFF. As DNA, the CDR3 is TGTGCCAGCACCCTGGGAGGGGTATCGATCTGGGCTGAAGCTTTCTTT.

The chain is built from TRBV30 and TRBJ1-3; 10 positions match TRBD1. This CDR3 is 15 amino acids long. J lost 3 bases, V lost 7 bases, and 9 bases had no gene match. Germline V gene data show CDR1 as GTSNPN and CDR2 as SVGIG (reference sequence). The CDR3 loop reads CAFLTDRGNGNTIYF. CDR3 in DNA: TGTGCCTTTCTTACGGACAGGGGGAATGGAAACACCATATATTTT.

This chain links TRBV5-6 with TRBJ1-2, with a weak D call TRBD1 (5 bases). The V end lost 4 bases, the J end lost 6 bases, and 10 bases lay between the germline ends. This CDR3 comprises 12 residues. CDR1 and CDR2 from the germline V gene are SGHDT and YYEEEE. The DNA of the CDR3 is TGTGCCAGCAGCAGAGACAGAAATGGCTACACCTTC. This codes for CASSRDRNGYTF.

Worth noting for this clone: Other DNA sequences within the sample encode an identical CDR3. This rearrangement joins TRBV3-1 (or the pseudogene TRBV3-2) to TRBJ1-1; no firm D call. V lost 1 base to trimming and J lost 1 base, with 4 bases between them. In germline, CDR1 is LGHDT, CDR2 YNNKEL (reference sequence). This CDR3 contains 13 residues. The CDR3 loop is CASSQVRNTEAFF. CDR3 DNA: TGTGCCAGCAGCCAAGTTAGGAACACTGAAGCTTTCTTT.

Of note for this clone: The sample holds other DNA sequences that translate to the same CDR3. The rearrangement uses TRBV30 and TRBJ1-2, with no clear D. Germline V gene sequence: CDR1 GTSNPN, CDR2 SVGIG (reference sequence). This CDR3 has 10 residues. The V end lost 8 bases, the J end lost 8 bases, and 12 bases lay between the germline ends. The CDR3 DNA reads TGTGCCGCCCGACTATACGGCTACACCTTC. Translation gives CAARLYGYTF.

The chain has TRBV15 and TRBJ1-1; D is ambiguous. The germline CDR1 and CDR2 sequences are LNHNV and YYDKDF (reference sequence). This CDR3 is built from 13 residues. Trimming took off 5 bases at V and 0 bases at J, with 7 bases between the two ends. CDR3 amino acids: CATSLRVNTEAFF. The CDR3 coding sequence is TGTGCCACCAGCCTCCGGGTGAACACTGAAGCTTTCTTT.

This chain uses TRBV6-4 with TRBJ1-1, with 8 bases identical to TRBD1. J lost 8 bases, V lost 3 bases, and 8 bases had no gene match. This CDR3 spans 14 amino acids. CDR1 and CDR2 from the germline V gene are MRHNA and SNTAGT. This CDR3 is CASSETGQVMEAFF. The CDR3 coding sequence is TGTGCCAGCAGTGAGACGGGACAGGTAATGGAAGCTTTCTTT.

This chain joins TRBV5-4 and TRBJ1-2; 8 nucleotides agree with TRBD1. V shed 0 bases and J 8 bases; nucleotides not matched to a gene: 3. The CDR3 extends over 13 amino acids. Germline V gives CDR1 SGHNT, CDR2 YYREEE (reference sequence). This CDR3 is CASSLAGGEGYTF. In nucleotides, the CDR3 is TGTGCCAGCAGCTTGGCAGGGGGCGAAGGCTACACCTTC.

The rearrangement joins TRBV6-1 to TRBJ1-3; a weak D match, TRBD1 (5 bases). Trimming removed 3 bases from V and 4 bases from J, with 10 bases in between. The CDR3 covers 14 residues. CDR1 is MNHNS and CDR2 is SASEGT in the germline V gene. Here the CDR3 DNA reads TGTGCCAGCAGTGAGGACATCAGAGGAAACACCATATATTTT. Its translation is CASSEDIRGNTIYF.